Presented here are 26 T cell receptor beta chains from one specimen sequenced in a study of blood T cell repertoires in COVID-19 (dated by TCRdb to the early 2020s). Libraries were built with the immunoSEQ multiplex PCR assay. What TCRdb holds here is the immuneACCESS table cut down to in-frame rearrangements. Part of the clones is not present; checked against another copy, under half of the missing clones reflect an unresolved V gene, and the others are unexplained. This sample lists roughly 500,000 clones; approximately 90% were detected once. The ten largest clones take up roughly 1.9% of the sample. The sample taken for sequencing was PBMCs or T cells enriched from blood (not recorded which). The source of these receptors is a woman in her forties who had recovered from COVID-19.

The chain combines TRBV5-1 with TRBJ2-3; TRBD2 matches at 7 bases. Trimming cost V 5 bases and J 3 bases; bases outside gene matches: 9. This CDR3 comprises 15 residues. Germline V gene data show CDR1 as SGHRS and CDR2 as YFSETQ. The CDR3, as DNA: TGCGCCAGCAGGGAGACTAGCAGTATAACAGATACGCAGTATTTT. Translation gives CASRETSSITDTQYF. Filled out from reference TRBV5-1 and TRBJ2-3, the complete variable domain reads KAGVTQTPRYLIKTRGQQVTLSCSPISGHRSVSWYQQTPGQGLQFLFEYFSETQRNKGNFPGRFSGRQFSNSRSEMNVSTLELGDSALYLCASRETSSITDTQYFGPGTRLTVL.

The rearrangement links TRBV3-1 (or the pseudogene TRBV3-2) to TRBJ2-3, with 8 bases aligning to TRBD2. V was pared by 7 bases and J by 10 bases, with 13 bases of the junction left unmatched. This CDR3 has 14 residues. Germline loops: CDR1 LGHDT, CDR2 YNNKEL (reference sequence). CDR3 sequence: CASMGSSGNFPQYF. The DNA for the CDR3 is TGTGCCAGCATGGGGAGTAGCGGGAATTTTCCGCAGTATTTT.

The V and J genes are TRBV11-2 and TRBJ2-3; D perhaps matches TRBD2 (5 bases). This CDR3 is 14 amino acids long. Germline CDR1 and CDR2: SGHAT and FQNNGV. V was cut by 11 bases and J by 0 bases, with 15 bases left in between. The CDR3 region is CAGELAGSTDTQYF. The CDR3 coding sequence is TGTGCCGGGGAATTGGCGGGCAGCACAGATACGCAGTATTTT.

The CDR3 reads CASSISVNSYEQYF. The CDR3 region has the DNA TGTGCCAGTAGTATATCGGTGAACTCCTACGAGCAGTACTTC. The genes are TRBV19 and TRBJ2-7; D remains ambiguous. Per germline, CDR1 LNHDA and CDR2 SQIVND (reference sequence). This CDR3 has 14 amino acids. V gave up 2 bases and J gave up 0 bases, with 8 bases separating them.

The chain joins TRBV19 to TRBJ1-2; possibly TRBD1 for D (6 bases). Looked up from germline, CDR1 is LNHDA and CDR2 is SQIVND (reference sequence). V was shortened by 9 bases and J by 4 bases, with 15 bases between the two germline ends. This CDR3 is built from 13 residues. CDR3 in amino acids: CARRTVTFYGYTF. CDR3 coding DNA: TGTGCCAGACGGACAGTCACCTTCTATGGCTACACCTTC.

The chain carries TRBV6-2 or TRBV6-3 and TRBJ2-7; a possible D gene is TRBD2 (6 bases). The CDR3 is 14 residues long. With 5 bases removed from V and 0 bases from J, the gap between germline ends came to 11 bases. The germline V gene encodes CDR1 MNHEY and CDR2 SVGEGT. Here the CDR3 DNA reads TGTGCCAGCAGTAAGGACTACCGCTCCTACGAGCAGTACTTC. Its protein product is CASSKDYRSYEQYF.

The chain combines TRBV3-1 (or the pseudogene TRBV3-2) with TRBJ1-2, with 9 bases lining up with TRBD1. V lost 0 bases to trimming and J lost 4 bases; unmatched junction nucleotides: 6. This CDR3 region has 16 residues. Per germline, CDR1 LGHDT and CDR2 YNNKEL (reference sequence). In nucleotides, the CDR3 is TGTGCCAGCAGCCAAGAGGACAGGGGACGATCCTATGGCTACACCTTC. Its translation: CASSQEDRGRSYGYTF.

The chain has TRBV2 and TRBJ2-7; 7 nucleotides match TRBD1. The CDR3 length is 12 residues. Germline assignment: CDR1 SNHLY and CDR2 FYNNEI. Germline trimming cut 6 bases from V and 5 bases from J; bases unmatched to any gene: 4. For the CDR3, the DNA is TGTGCCAGCAGCCCCGACAGGGACGAGCAGTACTTC. Amino acids: CASSPDRDEQYF. Combining the CDR3 with reference TRBV2 and TRBJ2-7 gives the whole variable domain EPEVTQTPSHQVTQMGQEVILRCVPISNHLYFYWYRQILGQKVEFLVSFYNNEISEKSEIFDDQFSVERPDGSNFTLKIRSTKLEDSAMYFCASSPDRDEQYFGPGTRLTVT.

CDR3 sequence: CASSSAPRGANQPQHF. The CDR3 nucleotides are TGCGCCAGCAGCTCGGCGCCCAGGGGTGCTAATCAGCCCCAGCATTTT. The chain couples TRBV5-1 to TRBJ1-5, with D possibly matching TRBD1 (6 bases). The CDR3 contains 16 residues. V was pared by 3 bases and J by 4 bases, with 17 bases between. Per germline, CDR1 SGHRS and CDR2 YFSETQ.

This chain links TRBV2 with TRBJ2-5; D gene unclear. CDR1 is SNHLY, CDR2 FYNNEI, per germline. The CDR3 totals 10 residues. The V end was cut by 6 bases, the J end by 5 bases, with 4 bases between. CDR3 nucleotide sequence: TGTGCCAGCAGCGTGGAGACCCAGTACTTC. Amino acid sequence: CASSVETQYF. The entire variable domain, with the rest obtained from reference TRBV2 and TRBJ2-5, is as follows: EPEVTQTPSHQVTQMGQEVILRCVPISNHLYFYWYRQILGQKVEFLVSFYNNEISEKSEIFDDQFSVERPDGSNFTLKIRSTKLEDSAMYFCASSVETQYFGPGTRLLVL.

Concerning this clone: This sample also contains other DNA sequences that code for the same CDR3. The chain combines TRBV19 with TRBJ2-1; 11 bases are a match to TRBD2. CDR3 size: 14 residues. The J segment lost 4 bases and the V segment lost 4 bases, leaving 0 bases of the junction unmatched. CDR1 is LNHDA, CDR2 SQIVND, per germline (reference sequence). The CDR3 region is CASSTSGRYNEQFF. CDR3 DNA: TGTGCCAGTAGTACTAGCGGGAGGTACAATGAGCAGTTCTTC.

The CDR3 spells CASTRGDGHYNEQFF. The CDR3 DNA is TGTGCCAGCACCAGGGGGGATGGCCATTACAATGAGCAGTTCTTC. The gene calls are TRBV9 and TRBJ2-1, with D tentatively TRBD1 (7 bases). This CDR3 has 15 residues. Germline V gene lookup returns CDR1 SGDLS and CDR2 YYNGEE. With 6 bases removed from V and 4 bases from J, the gap between germline ends came to 17 bases.

The J gene is TRBJ2-1, the V gene TRBV7-9, with 8 bases aligning to TRBD1. V trimming: 5 bases; J trimming: 0 bases; junction bases outside the gene matches: 6. Germline lookup yields CDR1 SEHNR and CDR2 FQNEAQ (reference sequence). The CDR3 is 16 residues long. In DNA, the CDR3 is TGTGCCAGCAGCCCCGGACAGGGACACTCCTACAATGAGCAGTTCTTC. Translation gives CASSPGQGHSYNEQFF.

Turning to this clone: Other DNA sequences in the same sample also yield this CDR3. The chain is built from TRBV27 and TRBJ1-1; TRBD1 matches 11 bases. CDR3 length: 14 residues. V trimming: 5 bases; J trimming: 4 bases; junction bases outside the gene matches: 3. The germline V gene encodes CDR1 MNHEY and CDR2 SMNVEV (reference sequence). The CDR3 sequence: CASSIGTGGTEAFF. The DNA for the CDR3 is TGTGCCAGCAGTATCGGGACAGGGGGCACTGAAGCTTTCTTT.

This CDR3 reads CASSPLKENGYTF. The CDR3 DNA reads as TGTGCCAGCAGCCCGTTGAAGGAGAATGGCTACACCTTC. V and J are TRBV12-3 or TRBV12-4 and TRBJ1-2; D is unresolved. The length of the CDR3 is 13 residues. Trimming took off 6 bases at V and 6 bases at J, with 14 bases between the two ends.

The genes are TRBV10-2 and TRBJ2-5, with 9 bases fitting TRBD1. Per germline, CDR1 WSHSY and CDR2 SAAADI. CDR3 size: 15 residues. J gave up 4 bases and V 8 bases, and 11 bases lay outside the gene matches. This chain's CDR3 is CASSETGGGGETQYF. For the CDR3, the DNA is TGCGCCAGCTCCGAGACAGGGGGGGGTGGAGAGACCCAGTACTTC.

J is TRBJ1-6 and V is TRBV5-6, with 7 nucleotides matching TRBD1. The CDR3 is 15 residues long. Trimming at V came to 0 bases and at J to 7 bases, leaving 4 bases not matched to a gene. The germline gives CDR1 SGHDT, CDR2 YYEEEE. CDR3 bases: TGTGCCAGCAGCTTGGATCCCAGGGGGAATTCACCCCTCCACTTT. Encoded protein: CASSLDPRGNSPLHF.

This chain connects TRBV29-1 to TRBJ2-5; 7 nucleotides align to TRBD1. The ends lost 4 bases at V and 5 bases at J; junction bases unmatched: 4. The CDR3 runs 12 residues. CDR1 is SQVTM and CDR2 is ANQGSEA in the germline V gene. The CDR3 coding sequence is TGCAGCGTTGGACAGGGATGGGAGACCCAGTACTTC. It encodes CSVGQGWETQYF. The full variable domain, in which reference TRBV29-1 and TRBJ2-5 provide the parts outside the CDR3, is SAVISQKPSRDICQRGTSLTIQCQVDSQVTMMFWYRQQPGQSLTLIATANQGSEATYESGFVIDKFPISRPNLTFSTLTVSNMSPEDSSIYLCSVGQGWETQYFGPGTRLLVL.

About this clone itself: The sample carries other DNA sequences with the same CDR3. The chain recombines TRBV7-6 with TRBJ2-5, with 8 bases that match TRBD2. The CDR3 is 16 residues long. The J segment lost 2 bases and the V segment lost 2 bases, leaving 7 bases of the junction unmatched. Germline lookup yields CDR1 SGHVS and CDR2 FNYEAQ. Here the CDR3 DNA reads TGTGCCAGCAGCTTAAGAAGCGGGAGAGGGCAAGAGACCCAGTACTTC. Its protein product is CASSLRSGRGQETQYF.

The V call is TRBV19, the J call TRBJ1-1; 10 nucleotides line up with TRBD1. This CDR3 contains 18 residues. In germline, CDR1 is LNHDA, CDR2 SQIVND (reference sequence). V shed 5 bases and J 2 bases; nucleotides not matched to a gene: 14. The CDR3 sequence: CASSYGTRQGAFNTEAFF. The CDR3, as DNA: TGTGCCAGTAGTTATGGGACTCGACAGGGGGCTTTTAACACTGAAGCTTTCTTT.

The chain couples TRBV5-4 to TRBJ1-2; 12 bases fit TRBD1. Unmatched junction bases numbered 7, after V lost 2 bases and J lost 8 bases. The CDR3 has 15 residues. Looked up from germline, CDR1 is SGHNT and CDR2 is YYREEE (reference sequence). For the CDR3, the DNA is TGTGCCAGCAGCTTCGGGGACAGGGGGCAGTTAGGCTACACCTTC. Translating gives CASSFGDRGQLGYTF.

The DNA of the CDR3 is TGTGCCAGCAGCTTCGCGCCGGGGAGCACAGATACGCAGTATTTT. Encoded protein: CASSFAPGSTDTQYF. The chain links TRBV7-2 to TRBJ2-3; perhaps TRBD2 as D (5 bases). This CDR3 has 15 residues. CDR1 and CDR2 from the germline V gene are SGHTA and FQGNSA. V dropped 3 bases and J dropped 0 bases, with 10 bases sitting between them.

This clone has only a few counts. A read error may account for a junction end that differs from germline. J is TRBJ2-7 and V is TRBV20-1; 7 bases agree with TRBD1. Germline-derived CDR1 and CDR2 are DFQATT and SNEGSKA (reference sequence). CDR3 length: 11 residues. The CDR3 reads CSARTLGTALF. The CDR3 DNA reads TGCAGTGCTAGAACCTTAGGGACAGCCCTCTTC.

The chain uses TRBV23-1 and TRBJ1-5, with 8 positions matching TRBD1. TRBV23-1 is sorted into the ORF group, with uncertain function. The CDR3 sequence is 16 residues long. Trimming took 2 bases from V and 1 from J; bases not matched to a gene: 4. The CDR3 sequence: CASSQGDRGSNQPQHF. CDR3 DNA: TGCGCCAGCAGTCAAGGCGACAGGGGCAGCAATCAGCCCCAGCATTTT.

Note on this clone: Other DNA sequences in the sample encode the same CDR3. J is TRBJ1-5 and V is TRBV27; the D gene is possibly TRBD1 (6 bases). Trimming left V 2 bases short and J 7 bases short, with 12 bases between. Germline loops: CDR1 MNHEY, CDR2 SMNVEV (reference sequence). The CDR3 covers 14 residues. The CDR3 loop is CASSLVQGSQPQHF. The CDR3 DNA is TGTGCCAGCAGTTTAGTACAGGGATCCCAGCCCCAGCATTTT.

The chain has TRBV19 and TRBJ2-5; possibly TRBD2 for D (5 bases). The germline CDR1 and CDR2 sequences are LNHDA and SQIVND (reference sequence). V gave up 5 bases and J gave up 4 bases, with 20 bases separating them. The CDR3 is 16 amino acids. This CDR3 reads CASSLALLREGETQYF. CDR3 DNA: TGTGCCAGTAGTTTGGCCCTTCTCCGGGAAGGAGAGACCCAGTACTTC.